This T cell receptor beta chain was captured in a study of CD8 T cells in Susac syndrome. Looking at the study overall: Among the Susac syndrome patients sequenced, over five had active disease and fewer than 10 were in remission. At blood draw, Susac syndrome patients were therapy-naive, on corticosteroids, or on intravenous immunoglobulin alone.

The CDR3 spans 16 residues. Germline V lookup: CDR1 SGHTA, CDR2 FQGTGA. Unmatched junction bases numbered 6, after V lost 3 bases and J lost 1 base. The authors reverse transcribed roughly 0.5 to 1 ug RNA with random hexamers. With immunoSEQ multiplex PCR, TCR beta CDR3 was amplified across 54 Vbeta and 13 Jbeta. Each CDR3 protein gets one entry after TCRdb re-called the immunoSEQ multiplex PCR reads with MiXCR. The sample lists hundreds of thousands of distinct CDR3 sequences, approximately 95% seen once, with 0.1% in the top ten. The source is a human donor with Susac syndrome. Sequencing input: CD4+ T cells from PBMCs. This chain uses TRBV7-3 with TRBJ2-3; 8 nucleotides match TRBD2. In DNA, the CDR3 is TGTGCCAGCAGCTTGTACGGGAGGGAGGGCACAGATACGCAGTATTTT. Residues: CASSLYGREGTDTQYF.